The rows below give T cell receptor beta chains drawn from one sample of a study of post-analysis software for immune sequencing data. MiXCR was run by TCRdb on the PCR reads, yielding one entry per CDR3 protein. The profile shows around 770,000 distinct CDR3 sequences, 40% to 55% of them singletons. Sequenced: blood. These receptors all come from a girl aged 10 to 17 with multiple sclerosis. CDR3s leave out the opening cysteine and the closing phenylalanine or tryptophan. Fields, in order: V gene, J gene, CDR3 protein.

TRBV3-1	TRBJ1-2	ASSQEASLGYGYT
TRBV9	TRBJ2-3	ASAVSDTQY
TRBV20-1	TRBJ2-1	SARWPGLAGDSYNEQF
TRBV6-5	TRBJ1-2	ASSPSTVTYGYT
TRBV20-1	TRBJ2-3	SAPGGTSRYTDTQY
TRBV20-1	TRBJ2-4	SATGPRVRGAKNIQY
TRBV7-3	TRBJ2-1	ASSLAGGVYNEQF
TRBV4-1	TRBJ2-7	ASSPQDRSYEQY
TRBV10-3	TRBJ2-7	AISDGFSGSYEQY
TRBV7-9	TRBJ1-2	ASIHGDGANYGYT
TRBV10-3	TRBJ2-7	AISQTGMNEQY
TRBV29-1	TRBJ1-1	SVVPGLKNTAAF
TRBV11-2	TRBJ1-1	ASSPISEAF
TRBV5-1	TRBJ2-1	ATTGRYNEQF
TRBV10-3	TRBJ2-7	AISGGLAHSYERY
TRBV28	TRBJ2-1	ASSSAGGSSYNEQF
TRBV7-6	TRBJ1-1	ASSRGASTEAF
TRBV20-1	TRBJ2-7	SARNRTYEQY
TRBV6-1	TRBJ2-7	AIAGYSYEQY
TRBV20-1	TRBJ1-5	SASLDPLNQPQH